This T cell receptor beta chain stems from a study of beta chain features in type 1 diabetes. Study context: All samples yielded 107,917,701 examined sorted cells.

As every portion of the isolated RNA was reverse transcribed, the sequencing read expressed TCRB transcripts. Only in-frame clones appear in the TCRdb table, and some are missing; sequencing was by immunoSEQ multiplex PCR. In the table there are 400,000 to 450,000 clones, approximately 14% of which are singletons. Trimming left V 4 bases short and J 6 bases short, with 12 bases between. Germline CDR1 reads GTSNPN; CDR2 reads SVGIG (reference sequence). CDR3 length: 12 amino acids. As concerns this clone: What it binds is not known.

Study-level findings and limits: Shorter templates might be favored by PCR, equally in patients and controls. Across patients, naive, central memory and Treg TCRB repertoires exhibited apparently greater similarity than was observed across healthy donors.

CD45RO/CCR7/CD25/CD127/CD95/CD27 staining was used to isolate CD4+ naive, central memory, regulatory and stem cell-like memory cells by sorting. The chain uses TRBV30 and TRBJ1-2, with unresolved D. Sequencing was performed on naive CD4+ T cells from blood. The receptor comes from a man aged 25 to 40 in good health. In DNA form, the CDR3 reads TGTGCCTGGATCCCCCGGGTTGATGGCTACACCTTC. This sequence encodes CAWIPRVDGYTF.